Listed here are 10 T cell receptor beta chains from one sample, sequenced in a study of CD8 T cells in ankylosing spondylitis. A single record per CDR3 protein comes from TCRdb applying MiXCR to the 5' RACE reads. There are about 250,000 distinct CDR3 sequences in the sample; roughly 8.2% occur only once, and around 4.9% lies in the top ten. Sample: blood, either unsorted or a sorted T cell fraction (not recorded which). The receptors derive from a female donor with ankylosing spondylitis or in good health (not recorded which).

This clonotype occurred many times. CDR3 sequence reads: CAAGQDNRGNQPQHF. The CDR3 nucleotides are TGTGCTGCGGGACAGGATAACCGGGGCAATCAGCCCCAGCATTTT. The chain employs TRBV30 and TRBJ1-5; 8 positions agree with TRBD1. Germline loops: CDR1 GTSNPN, CDR2 SVGIG (reference sequence). CDR3 length equals 15 residues.

The gene calls are TRBV29-1 and TRBJ2-2; D is uncertain. V gave up 6 bases and J gave up 5 bases, with 13 bases separating them. Germline V lookup: CDR1 SQVTM, CDR2 ANQGSEA. The CDR3 length is 13 residues. CDR3 protein: CSVVLPTTGELFF. The CDR3 coding sequence is TGCAGCGTCGTTTTACCTACGACCGGGGAGCTGTTTTTT.

Many counts were recorded for this clonotype. V gene TRBV24-1 combines with J gene TRBJ1-5; D is uncertain. Trimming removed 3 bases at V and 7 bases at J, with 6 bases between. The CDR3 sequence is 12 residues long. Germline V gene sequence: CDR1 KGHDR, CDR2 SFDVKD. This CDR3 reads CATSDGVQPQHF. CDR3 in DNA: TGTGCCACCAGTGATGGGGTGCAGCCCCAGCATTTT.

This clonotype was counted many times. The chain is built from TRBV6-5 and TRBJ1-1, with D tentatively TRBD1 (6 bases). CDR3 size: 17 residues. CDR1 MNHEY and CDR2 SVGAGI come from the germline V gene. V lost 2 bases to trimming and J lost 0 bases, with 16 bases between them. CDR3: CASSYRLLGGMNTEAFF. The DNA for the CDR3 is TGTGCCAGCAGTTACCGCCTGCTTGGGGGCATGAACACTGAAGCTTTCTTT.

The J gene is TRBJ1-1, the V gene TRBV9; possibly TRBD1 for D (5 bases). CDR1 and CDR2 (germline): SGDLS, YYNGEE. V was clipped by 4 bases and J by 5 bases, with 15 bases between them. The length of the CDR3 is 14 residues. The CDR3 sequence: CASSTAGRGTEAFF. CDR3 DNA: TGTGCCAGCAGCACTGCGGGACGAGGGACTGAAGCTTTCTTT.

This clonotype was recorded many times. The genes are TRBV5-1 and TRBJ1-1; D remains unclear. Trimming pared 5 bases from V and 4 bases from J, leaving 15 bases between. Germline values: CDR1 SGHRS, CDR2 YFSETQ. The CDR3 runs to 14 residues. CDR3 residues: CASSPTPGSTEAFF. The CDR3 region has the DNA TGCGCCAGCAGTCCTACCCCTGGGAGCACTGAAGCTTTCTTT.

This clonotype has a count of ten or more. This chain connects TRBV20-1 to TRBJ2-7, with D perhaps assigned TRBD1 or TRBD2 (6 bases each). Trimming removed 6 bases from V and 7 bases from J, with 25 bases in between. From germline, CDR1 is DFQATT and CDR2 SNEGSKA (reference sequence). The CDR3 length is 15 residues. The CDR3 DNA follows: TGCAGTGCCCTCCGCCTGGCGGGACAAGGGAGGGAGCAGTACTTC. Its translation is CSALRLAGQGREQYF.

There are a few counts of this clonotype. The rearrangement uses TRBV29-1 and TRBJ2-5, with D maybe TRBD2 (6 bases). V was cut by 3 bases and J by 4 bases, with 21 bases left in between. There are 16 residues in the CDR3. The germline V gene encodes CDR1 SQVTM and CDR2 ANQGSEA. CDR3 residues: CSVDTTSWEVTETQYF. DNA for the CDR3: TGCAGCGTTGACACTACTAGCTGGGAGGTGACAGAGACCCAGTACTTC.

This chain joins TRBV7-2 and TRBJ2-1; perhaps TRBD2 as D (5 bases). Trimming pared 0 bases from V and 9 bases from J, leaving 6 bases between. CDR3 length: 12 amino acids. The germline V gene has CDR1 SGHTA and CDR2 FQGNSA. The CDR3 sequence: CASSLAGVEQFF. The CDR3 DNA sequence: TGTGCCAGCAGCTTAGCGGGAGTTGAGCAGTTCTTC.

This clonotype was seen repeatedly, ten times or more. The rearrangement links TRBV28 to TRBJ2-3; TRBD1 matches at 11 bases. The CDR3 has 15 residues. Per the germline V gene, CDR1 is MDHEN and CDR2 is SYDVKM. The junction had 6 bases not matched to a gene; V was cut back by 6 bases and J by 4 bases. The CDR3 here is CASSPSGQGADTQYF. Written as DNA, the CDR3 is TGTGCCAGCAGCCCCTCGGGACAGGGGGCAGATACGCAGTATTTT.